Here is one T cell receptor beta chain with its context. Antigen specificity is unknown. The data were taken from a study of cytomegalovirus exposure and HLA in healthy donors. Study overall: Within an early data release were about 80 million unique TCRs drawn from HLA-typed donors.

These donors counted as nominally healthy when sampled, but unrecorded immune exposures were likely. PCR involved 60 Vbeta and 13 Jbeta primers. The assay was immunoSEQ multiplex PCR, and TCRdb's table has in-frame clones only and misses some. This sample carries under 90,000 clones, with roughly 13% going to the ten biggest clones. This CDR3 has 15 amino acids. Germline-derived CDR1 and CDR2 are KGHSH and LQKENI. V was pared by 6 bases and J by 6 bases, with 20 bases between. Whole-study findings and limits: Among the most significant clusters, several appeared linked to common viral pathogens in a later analysis. Despite most TCR sequences being rare, some public TCRs occurred in many donors.

Material: PBMCs. This clonotype was obtained from a man in his fifties in good health and CMV-seropositive. This chain joins TRBV18 and TRBJ2-5; TRBD1 is a possible D gene (6 bases). The CDR3 nucleotides read TGTGCCAGCTCGGTTAACAGGGATTCGATGAAGACCCAGTACTTC. Protein sequence: CASSVNRDSMKTQYF.